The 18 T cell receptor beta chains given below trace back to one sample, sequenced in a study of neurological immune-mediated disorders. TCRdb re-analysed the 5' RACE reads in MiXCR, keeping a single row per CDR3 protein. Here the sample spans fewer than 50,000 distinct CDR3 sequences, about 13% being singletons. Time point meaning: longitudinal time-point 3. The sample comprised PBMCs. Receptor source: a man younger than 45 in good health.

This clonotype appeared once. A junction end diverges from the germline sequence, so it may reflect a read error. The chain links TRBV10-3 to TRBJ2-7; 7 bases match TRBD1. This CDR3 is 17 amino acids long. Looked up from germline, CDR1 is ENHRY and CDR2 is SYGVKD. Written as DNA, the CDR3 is TGTGCCATCAGTGGGGCTATCCAGGGAGAGGGGGCTTACGAACAGTACTTC. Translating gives CAISGAIQGEGAYEQYF.

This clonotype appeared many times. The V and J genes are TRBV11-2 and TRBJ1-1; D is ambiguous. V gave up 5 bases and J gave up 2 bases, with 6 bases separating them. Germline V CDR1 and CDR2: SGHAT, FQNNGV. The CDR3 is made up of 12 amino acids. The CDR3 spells CASSLSNTEAFF. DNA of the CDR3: TGTGCCAGCAGCCTGAGTAACACTGAAGCTTTCTTT.

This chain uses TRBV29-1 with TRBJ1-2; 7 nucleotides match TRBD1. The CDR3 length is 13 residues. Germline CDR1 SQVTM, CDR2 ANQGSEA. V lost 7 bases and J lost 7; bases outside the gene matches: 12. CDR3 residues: CSAGRDRESGYTF. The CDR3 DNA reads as TGCAGCGCCGGTCGAGACAGGGAATCTGGCTACACCTTC.

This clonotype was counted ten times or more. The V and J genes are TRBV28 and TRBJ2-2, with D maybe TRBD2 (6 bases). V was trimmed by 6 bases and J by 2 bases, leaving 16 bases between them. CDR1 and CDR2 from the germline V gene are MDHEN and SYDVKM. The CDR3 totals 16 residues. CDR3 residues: CASRGPWGDNTGELFF. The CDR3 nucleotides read TGTGCCAGCAGAGGACCCTGGGGGGATAACACCGGGGAGCTGTTTTTT.

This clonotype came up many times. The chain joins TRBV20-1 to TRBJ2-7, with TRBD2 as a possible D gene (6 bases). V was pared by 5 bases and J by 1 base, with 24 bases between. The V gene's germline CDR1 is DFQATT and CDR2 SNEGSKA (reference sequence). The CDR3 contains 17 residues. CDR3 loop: CSAPDSREQSLSYEQYF. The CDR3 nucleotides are TGCAGTGCTCCTGACTCCCGGGAGCAGTCGCTTTCCTACGAGCAGTACTTC.

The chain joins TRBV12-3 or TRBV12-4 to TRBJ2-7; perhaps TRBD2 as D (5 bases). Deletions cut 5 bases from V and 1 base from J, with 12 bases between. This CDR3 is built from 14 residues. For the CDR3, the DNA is TGTGCCAGCAGTCCGACGCGGGCGTCCTACGAGCAGTACTTC. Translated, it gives CASSPTRASYEQYF.

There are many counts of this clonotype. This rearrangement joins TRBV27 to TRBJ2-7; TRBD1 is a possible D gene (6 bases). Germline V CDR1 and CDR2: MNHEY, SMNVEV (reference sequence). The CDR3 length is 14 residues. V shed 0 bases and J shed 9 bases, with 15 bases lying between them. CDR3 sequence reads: CASSLSGDTPVQYF. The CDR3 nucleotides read TGTGCCAGCAGTTTATCGGGGGACACTCCAGTGCAGTACTTC.

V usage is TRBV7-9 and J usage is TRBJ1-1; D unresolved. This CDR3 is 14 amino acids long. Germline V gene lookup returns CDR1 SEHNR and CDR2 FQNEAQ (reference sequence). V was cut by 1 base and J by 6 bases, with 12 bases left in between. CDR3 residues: CASSLDSPGAEAFF. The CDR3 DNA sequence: TGTGCCAGCAGCTTAGATTCACCCGGGGCTGAAGCTTTCTTT.

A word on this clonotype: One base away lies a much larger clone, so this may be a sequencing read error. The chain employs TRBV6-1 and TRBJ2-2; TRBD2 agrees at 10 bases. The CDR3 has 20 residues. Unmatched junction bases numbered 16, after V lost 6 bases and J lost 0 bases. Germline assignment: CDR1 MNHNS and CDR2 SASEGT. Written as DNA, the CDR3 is TGTGCCAGCAGGAATAGGCGGGTGACTAGCGGGTTCGCGAACACCGGGGAGCTGTTTTTT. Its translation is CASRNRRVTSGFANTGELFF.

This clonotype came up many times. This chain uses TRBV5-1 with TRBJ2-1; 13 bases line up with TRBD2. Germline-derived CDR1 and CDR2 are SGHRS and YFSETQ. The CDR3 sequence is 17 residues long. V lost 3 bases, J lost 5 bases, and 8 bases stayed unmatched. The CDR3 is CASSSPLAGGPDNEQFF. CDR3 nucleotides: TGCGCCAGCAGCTCGCCACTAGCGGGAGGGCCAGACAATGAGCAGTTCTTC.

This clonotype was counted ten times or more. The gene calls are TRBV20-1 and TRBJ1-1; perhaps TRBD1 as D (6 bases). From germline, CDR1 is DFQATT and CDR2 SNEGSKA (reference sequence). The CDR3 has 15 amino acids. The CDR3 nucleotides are TGCAGAGCCATACCCCGGGACACCCTAGGGACTGAAGCTTTCTTT. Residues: CRAIPRDTLGTEAFF.

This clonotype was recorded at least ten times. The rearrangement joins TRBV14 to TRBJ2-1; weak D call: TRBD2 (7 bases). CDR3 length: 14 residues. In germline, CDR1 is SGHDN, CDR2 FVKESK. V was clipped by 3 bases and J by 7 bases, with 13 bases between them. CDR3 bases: TGTGCCAGCAGCCACATGGGGGGGCGGAATGAGCAGTTCTTC. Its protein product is CASSHMGGRNEQFF.

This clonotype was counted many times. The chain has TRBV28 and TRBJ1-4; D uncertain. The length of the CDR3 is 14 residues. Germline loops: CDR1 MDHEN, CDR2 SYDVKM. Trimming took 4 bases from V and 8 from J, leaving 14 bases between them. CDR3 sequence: CASSSDIVAEKLFF. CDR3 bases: TGTGCCAGCAGTTCCGACATCGTTGCCGAAAAACTGTTTTTT.

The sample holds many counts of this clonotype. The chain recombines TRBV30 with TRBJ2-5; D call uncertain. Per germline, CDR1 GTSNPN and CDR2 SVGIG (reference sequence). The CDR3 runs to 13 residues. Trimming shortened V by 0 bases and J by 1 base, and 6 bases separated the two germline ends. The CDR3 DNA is TGTGCCTGGAGTGTTTACTCCCAAGAGACCCAGTACTTC. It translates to CAWSVYSQETQYF.

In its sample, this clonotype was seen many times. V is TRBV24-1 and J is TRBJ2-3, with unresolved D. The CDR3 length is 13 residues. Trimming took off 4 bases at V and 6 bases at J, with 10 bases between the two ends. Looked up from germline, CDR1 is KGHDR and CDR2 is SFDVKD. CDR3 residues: CATSDPLMDTQYF. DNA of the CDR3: TGTGCCACCAGTGACCCTCTGATGGATACGCAGTATTTT.

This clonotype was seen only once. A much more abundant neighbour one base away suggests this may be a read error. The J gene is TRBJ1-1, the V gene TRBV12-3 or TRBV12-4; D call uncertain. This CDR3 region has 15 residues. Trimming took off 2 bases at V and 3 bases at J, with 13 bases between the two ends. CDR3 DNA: TGTGCCAGCAGTTTACCCTTGGAGCGTGACACTGAAGCTTTCTTT. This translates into CASSLPLERDTEAFF.

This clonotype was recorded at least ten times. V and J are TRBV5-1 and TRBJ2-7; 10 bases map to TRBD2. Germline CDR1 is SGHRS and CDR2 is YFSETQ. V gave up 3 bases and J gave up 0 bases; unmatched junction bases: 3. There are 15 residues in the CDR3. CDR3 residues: CASSWGLAFSYEQYF. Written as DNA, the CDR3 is TGCGCCAGCAGCTGGGGACTAGCGTTCTCCTACGAGCAGTACTTC.

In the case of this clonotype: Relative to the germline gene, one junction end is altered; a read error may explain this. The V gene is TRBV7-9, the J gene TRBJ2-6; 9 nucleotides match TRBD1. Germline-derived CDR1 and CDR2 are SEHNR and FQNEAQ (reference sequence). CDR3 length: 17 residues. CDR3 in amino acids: CASRLGQGSSGANVLTF. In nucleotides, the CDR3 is TGTGCCAGCAGATTAGGACAGGGGAGTTCTGGGGCCAACGTCCTGACTTTC.